This TCR beta chain derives from a study of T-cell reconstitution after alpha-beta-depleted transplantation in children. This clonotype was seen at least ten times. Germline loops: CDR1 MNHNS, CDR2 SASEGT. The CDR3 spans 15 residues. V lost 4 bases, J lost 2 bases, and 6 bases stayed unmatched. Researchers prepared the TCRbeta library using unique molecular identifiers, the study reports. Each CDR3 protein is one row after TCRdb ran MiXCR on the PCR reads. Seen here are hundreds of thousands of distinct CDR3 sequences, about 10% observed once, and the top ten hold 2%. Sequenced here: PBMCs, sampled before TCRalphabeta/CD19-depleted stem cell transplant. The TCR was taken from a child under 10 years old with inherited bone marrow failure, due to receive a stem cell transplant. The genes are TRBV6-1 and TRBJ2-3; 7 nucleotides align to TRBD1. The CDR3 is CASSGRDRNTDTQYF. The CDR3 DNA reads TGTGCCAGCAGTGGTCGGGACAGAAACACAGATACGCAGTATTTT.